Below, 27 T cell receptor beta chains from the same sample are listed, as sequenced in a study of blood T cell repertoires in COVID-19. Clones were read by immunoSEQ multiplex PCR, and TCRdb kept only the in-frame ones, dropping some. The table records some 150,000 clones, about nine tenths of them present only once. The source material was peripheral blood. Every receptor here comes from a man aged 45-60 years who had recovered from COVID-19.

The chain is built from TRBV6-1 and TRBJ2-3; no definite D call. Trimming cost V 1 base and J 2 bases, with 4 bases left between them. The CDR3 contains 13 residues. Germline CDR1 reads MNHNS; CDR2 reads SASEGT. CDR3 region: CASSEVATDTQYF. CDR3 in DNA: TGTGCCAGCAGTGAAGTGGCCACAGATACGCAGTATTTT.

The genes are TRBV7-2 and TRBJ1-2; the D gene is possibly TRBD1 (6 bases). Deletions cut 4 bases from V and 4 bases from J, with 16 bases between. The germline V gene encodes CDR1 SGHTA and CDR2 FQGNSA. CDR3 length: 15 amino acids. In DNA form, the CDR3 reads TGTGCCAGCAGCTCACCAACAGGGCCTACCTATGGCTACACCTTC. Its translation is CASSSPTGPTYGYTF.

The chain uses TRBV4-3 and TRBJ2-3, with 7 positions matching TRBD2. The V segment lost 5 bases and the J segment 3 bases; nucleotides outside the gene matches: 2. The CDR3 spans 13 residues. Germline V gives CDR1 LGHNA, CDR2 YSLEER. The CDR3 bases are TGCGCCAGCAGCTCGGGGGGAACAGATACGCAGTATTTT. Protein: CASSSGGTDTQYF.

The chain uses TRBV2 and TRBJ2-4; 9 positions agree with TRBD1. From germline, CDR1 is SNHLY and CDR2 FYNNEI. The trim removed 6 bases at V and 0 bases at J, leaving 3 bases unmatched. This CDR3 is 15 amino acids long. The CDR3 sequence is CASRIQGAAKNIQYF. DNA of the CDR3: TGTGCCAGCAGGATACAGGGGGCAGCCAAAAACATTCAGTACTTC.

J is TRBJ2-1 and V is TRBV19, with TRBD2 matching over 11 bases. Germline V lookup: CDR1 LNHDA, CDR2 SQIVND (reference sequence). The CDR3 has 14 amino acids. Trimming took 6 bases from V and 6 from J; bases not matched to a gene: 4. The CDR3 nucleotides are TGTGCCAGTAGGACTAGCGGGGAGGGCAATGAGCAGTTCTTC. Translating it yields CASRTSGEGNEQFF.

The CDR3 bases are TGCGCCAGCAGTGTGGCGGGGGCCCGGGATACGCAGTATTTT. It translates to CASSVAGARDTQYF. The genes are TRBV10-2 and TRBJ2-3; a possible D gene is TRBD2 (7 bases). V was pared by 4 bases and J by 6 bases, with 14 bases between. The CDR3 totals 14 residues. Germline V lookup: CDR1 WSHSY, CDR2 SAAADI.

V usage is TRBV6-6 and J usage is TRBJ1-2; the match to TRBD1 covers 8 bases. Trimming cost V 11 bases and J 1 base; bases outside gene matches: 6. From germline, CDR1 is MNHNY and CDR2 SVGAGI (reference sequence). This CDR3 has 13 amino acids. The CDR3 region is CAGGQGLNYGYTF. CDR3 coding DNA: TGTGCCGGCGGACAGGGCCTTAACTATGGCTACACCTTC.

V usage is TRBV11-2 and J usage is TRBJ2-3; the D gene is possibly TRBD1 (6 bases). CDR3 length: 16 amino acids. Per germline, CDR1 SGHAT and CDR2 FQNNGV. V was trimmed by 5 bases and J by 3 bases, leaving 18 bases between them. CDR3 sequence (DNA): TGTGCCAGCAGCGAAAGGGCCAGGGGTGGGACAGATACGCAGTATTTT. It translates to CASSERARGGTDTQYF.

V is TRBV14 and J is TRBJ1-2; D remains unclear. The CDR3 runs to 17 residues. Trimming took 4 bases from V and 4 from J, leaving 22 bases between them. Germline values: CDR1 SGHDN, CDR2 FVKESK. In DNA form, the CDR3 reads TGTGCCAGCAGCCGCTCCAACGACAATTCTAATGGCTATGGCTACACCTTC. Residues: CASSRSNDNSNGYGYTF.

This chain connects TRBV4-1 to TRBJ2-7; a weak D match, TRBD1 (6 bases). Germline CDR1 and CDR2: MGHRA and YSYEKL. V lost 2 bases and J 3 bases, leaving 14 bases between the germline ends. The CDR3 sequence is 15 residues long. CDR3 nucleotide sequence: TGCGCCAGCAGCCAAACATTAGGACAGAACTACGAGCAGTACTTC. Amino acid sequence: CASSQTLGQNYEQYF.

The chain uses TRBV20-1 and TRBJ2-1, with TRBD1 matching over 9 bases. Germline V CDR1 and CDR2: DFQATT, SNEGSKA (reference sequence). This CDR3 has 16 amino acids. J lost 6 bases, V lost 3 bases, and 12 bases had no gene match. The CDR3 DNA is TGCAGTGCTAGTAATTGGCCAGGACAGGGGAGCAATGAGCAGTTCTTC. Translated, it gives CSASNWPGQGSNEQFF.

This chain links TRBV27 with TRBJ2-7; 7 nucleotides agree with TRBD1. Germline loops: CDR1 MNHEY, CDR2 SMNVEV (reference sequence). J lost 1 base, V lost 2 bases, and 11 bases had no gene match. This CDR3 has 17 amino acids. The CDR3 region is CASSLRQGEPNSYEQYF. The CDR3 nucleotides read TGTGCCAGCAGTTTACGGCAGGGGGAACCGAATTCCTACGAGCAGTACTTC.

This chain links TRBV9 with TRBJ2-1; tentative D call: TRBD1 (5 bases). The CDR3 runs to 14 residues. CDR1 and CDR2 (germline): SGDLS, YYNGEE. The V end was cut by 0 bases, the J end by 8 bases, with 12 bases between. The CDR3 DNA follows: TGTGCCAGCAGCGTAGTGGCAGGGTGGGATGAGCAGTTCTTC. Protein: CASSVVAGWDEQFF.

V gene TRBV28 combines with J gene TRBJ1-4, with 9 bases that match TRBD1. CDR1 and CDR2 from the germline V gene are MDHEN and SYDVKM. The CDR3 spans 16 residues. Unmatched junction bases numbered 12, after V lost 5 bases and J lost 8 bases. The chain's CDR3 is CASSAPDRGGGEKLFF. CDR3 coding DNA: TGTGCCAGCAGTGCACCGGACAGGGGCGGAGGGGAAAAACTGTTTTTT.

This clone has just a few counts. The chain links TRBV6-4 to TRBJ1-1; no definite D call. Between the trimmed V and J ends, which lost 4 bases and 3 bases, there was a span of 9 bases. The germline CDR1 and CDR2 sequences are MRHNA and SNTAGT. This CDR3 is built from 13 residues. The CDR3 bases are TGTGCCAGCAGTGCAGGCCCCGACACTGAAGCTTTCTTT. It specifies CASSAGPDTEAFF.

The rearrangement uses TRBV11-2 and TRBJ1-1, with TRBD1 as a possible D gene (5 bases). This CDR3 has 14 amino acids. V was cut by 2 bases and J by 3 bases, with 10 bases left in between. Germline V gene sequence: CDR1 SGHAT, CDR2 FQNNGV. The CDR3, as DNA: TGTGCCAGCAGCTTAACGGACATAGACACTGAAGCTTTCTTT. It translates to CASSLTDIDTEAFF.

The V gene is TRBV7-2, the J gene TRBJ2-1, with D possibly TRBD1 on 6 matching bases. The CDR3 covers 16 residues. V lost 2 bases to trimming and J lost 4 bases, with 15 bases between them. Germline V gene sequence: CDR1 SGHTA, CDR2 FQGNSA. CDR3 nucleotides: TGTGCCAGCAGCTTACGGGACACCCTATTTTACAATGAGCAGTTCTTC. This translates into CASSLRDTLFYNEQFF.

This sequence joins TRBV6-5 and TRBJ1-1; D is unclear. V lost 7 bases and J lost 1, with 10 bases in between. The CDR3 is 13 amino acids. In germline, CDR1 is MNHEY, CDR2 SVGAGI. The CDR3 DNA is TGTGCCAGCACCCTGGGAGGGAACACTGAAGCTTTCTTT. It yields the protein CASTLGGNTEAFF.

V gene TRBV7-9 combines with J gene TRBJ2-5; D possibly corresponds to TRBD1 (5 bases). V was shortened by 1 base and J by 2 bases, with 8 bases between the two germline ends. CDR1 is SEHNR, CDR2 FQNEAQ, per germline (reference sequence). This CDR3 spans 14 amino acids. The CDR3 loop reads CASSLDPGQETQYF. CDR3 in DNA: TGTGCCAGCAGCTTAGATCCAGGGCAAGAGACCCAGTACTTC.

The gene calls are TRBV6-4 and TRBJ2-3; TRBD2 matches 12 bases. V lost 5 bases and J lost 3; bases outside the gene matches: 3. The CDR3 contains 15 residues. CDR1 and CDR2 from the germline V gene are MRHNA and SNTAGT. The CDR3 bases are TGTGCCAGCAGTCCTAGCGGGGGGGCGACAGATACGCAGTATTTT. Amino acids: CASSPSGGATDTQYF.

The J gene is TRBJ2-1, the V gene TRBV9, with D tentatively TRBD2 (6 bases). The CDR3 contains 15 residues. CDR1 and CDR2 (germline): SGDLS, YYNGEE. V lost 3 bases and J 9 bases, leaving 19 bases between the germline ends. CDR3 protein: CASSATGEFGGEQFF. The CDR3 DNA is TGTGCCAGCAGCGCAACTGGGGAGTTCGGGGGTGAGCAGTTCTTC.

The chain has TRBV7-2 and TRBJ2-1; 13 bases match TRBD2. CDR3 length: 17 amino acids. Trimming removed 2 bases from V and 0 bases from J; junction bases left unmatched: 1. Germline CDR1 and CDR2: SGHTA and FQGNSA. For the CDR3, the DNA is TGTGCCAGCAGCTTAACTAGCGGGGGGGACTCCTACAATGAGCAGTTCTTC. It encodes CASSLTSGGDSYNEQFF. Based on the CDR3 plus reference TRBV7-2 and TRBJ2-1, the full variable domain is GAGVSQSPSNKVTEKGKDVELRCDPISGHTALYWYRQSLGQGLEFLIYFQGNSAPDKSGLPSDRFSAERTGGSVSTLTIQRTQQEDSAVYLCASSLTSGGDSYNEQFFGPGTRLTVL.

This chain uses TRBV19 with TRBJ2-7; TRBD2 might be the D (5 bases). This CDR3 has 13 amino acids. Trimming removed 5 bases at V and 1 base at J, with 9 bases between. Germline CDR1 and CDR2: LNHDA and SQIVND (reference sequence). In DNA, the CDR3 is TGTGCCAGTAGTCCGGGGTATTCCTACGAGCAGTACTTC. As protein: CASSPGYSYEQYF. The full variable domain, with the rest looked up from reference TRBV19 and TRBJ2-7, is DGGITQSPKYLFRKEGQNVTLSCEQNLNHDAMYWYRQDPGQGLRLIYYSQIVNDFQKGDIAEGYSVSREKKESFPLTVTSAQKNPTAFYLCASSPGYSYEQYFGPGTRLTVT.

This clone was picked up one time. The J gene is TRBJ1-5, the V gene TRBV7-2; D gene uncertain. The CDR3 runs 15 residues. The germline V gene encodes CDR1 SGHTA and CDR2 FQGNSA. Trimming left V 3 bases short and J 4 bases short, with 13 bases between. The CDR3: CASSLGVSGNQPQHF. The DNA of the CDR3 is TGTGCCAGCAGCTTGGGAGTTTCAGGAAATCAGCCCCAGCATTTT.

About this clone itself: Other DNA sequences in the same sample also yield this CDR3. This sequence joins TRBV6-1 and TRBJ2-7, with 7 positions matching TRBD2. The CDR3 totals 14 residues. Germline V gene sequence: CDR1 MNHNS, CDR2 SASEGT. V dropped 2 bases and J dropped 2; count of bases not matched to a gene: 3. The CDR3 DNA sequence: TGTGCCAGCAGTGAAAGACTAGCCACCTACGAGCAGTACTTC. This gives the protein CASSERLATYEQYF.

CDR3 sequence reads: CASSLAGLGTGELFF. CDR3 in DNA: TGTGCCAGCAGTCTGGCGGGGCTGGGCACCGGGGAGCTGTTTTTT. The chain couples TRBV5-8 to TRBJ2-2, with D perhaps matching TRBD2 (6 bases). Trimming pared 5 bases from V and 4 bases from J, leaving 15 bases between. The germline V gene encodes CDR1 SGHTS and CDR2 YDEGEE. CDR3 length: 15 amino acids.

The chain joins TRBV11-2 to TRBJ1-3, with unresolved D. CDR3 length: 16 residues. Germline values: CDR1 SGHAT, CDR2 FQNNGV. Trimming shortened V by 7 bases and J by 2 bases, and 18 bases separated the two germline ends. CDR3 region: CASTAPIISPGNTIYF. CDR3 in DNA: TGTGCCAGCACCGCCCCTATCATTAGCCCTGGAAACACCATATATTTT.